This T cell receptor beta chain was identified in a study of identical twins. TCRdb passed the 5' RACE reads through MiXCR, listing each CDR3 protein once. Of around 680,000 distinct CDR3 sequences listed, about 9.4% are singletons. J was trimmed by 6 bases and V by 2 bases; bases with no gene match: 7. Germline V gene lookup returns CDR1 LNHNV and CDR2 YYDKDF (reference sequence). This CDR3 contains 16 residues. Among all donors, each was a healthy Caucasian. This same sample was also taken into another study, of yellow fever vaccine responses in identical twins.

This clonotype was obtained from a woman younger than 30 in good health. The chain joins TRBV15 to TRBJ2-1; 10 bases line up with TRBD2. Sequencing used PBMCs. The chain's CDR3 is CATSRTTSGAFNEQFF. As DNA, the CDR3 is TGTGCCACCAGCAGAACCACTAGCGGGGCGTTCAATGAGCAGTTCTTC. Variable domain in full (rest from reference TRBV15 and TRBJ2-1): DAMVIQNPRYQVTQFGKPVTLSCSQTLNHNVMYWYQQKSSQAPKLLFHYYDKDFNNEADTPDNFQSRRPNTSFCFLDIRSPGLGDTAMYLCATSRTTSGAFNEQFFGPGTRLTVL.